This T cell receptor beta chain came from a study of cytomegalovirus exposure and HLA in healthy donors. Concerning this clone itself: Antigen unknown.

Regarding the study as a whole: Later genetic work tied a missense DCLRE1C variant to beta-chain V and J trimming.

Vbeta (60) and Jbeta (13) primers were used in the PCR. Assay used: immunoSEQ multiplex PCR; TCRdb lists only in-frame clones, some missing. The sample includes more than 150,000 clones, roughly 84% of them seen just once. This TCR came from a girl less than two years old in good health and CMV-seronegative. Material: PBMCs.

CDR3 coding DNA: TGTGCCAGCACCCAGGGTGGTACGAGGAACGAGCAGTACTTC. Residues: CASTQGGTRNEQYF. The chain has TRBV6-1 and TRBJ2-7; tentative D call: TRBD1 (5 bases). V was trimmed by 7 bases and J by 5 bases, leaving 18 bases between them. The length of the CDR3 is 14 residues. Germline CDR1 is MNHNS and CDR2 is SASEGT.